The 26 T cell receptor beta chains below were found in one sample sequenced in a study of blood T cells in healthy people across ages. Alongside a J-beta primer mix, a sample-barcoded 5' primer served in a second PCR lasting roughly 6 to 11 cycles. TCRdb ran MiXCR on the 5' RACE reads and lists one entry per CDR3 protein. The sample yields 780,000 or so distinct CDR3 sequences, roughly 50% seen once. The sequencing sample was made of blood. The receptors were gathered from a man aged 35 to 55 in good health.

The chain is built from TRBV6-2 or TRBV6-3 and TRBJ2-4, with TRBD2 identical over 10 bases. Trimming cost V 2 bases and J 0 bases; bases outside gene matches: 13. The germline V gene has CDR1 MNHEY and CDR2 SVGEGT. The CDR3 consists of 20 residues. Here the CDR3 DNA reads TGTGCCAGCAGTTACACCTTGCGGGAACTAGCGGGGAGAGCCAAAAACATTCAGTACTTC. This translates into CASSYTLRELAGRAKNIQYF.

The CDR3 reads CSAGTGQLTQPQHF. CDR3 sequence (DNA): TGCAGTGCTGGAACGGGACAGCTTACTCAGCCCCAGCATTTT. The chain recombines TRBV20-1 with TRBJ1-5, with 7 bases aligning to TRBD1. This CDR3 region has 14 residues. Germline assignment: CDR1 DFQATT and CDR2 SNEGSKA (reference sequence). The V and J ends lost 5 bases and 6 bases, in that order; junction bases with no gene match: 10.

The CDR3 here is CASSATTGPSNSPLHF. The CDR3 nucleotides are TGCGCCAGCAGCGCAACGACAGGGCCGTCCAATTCACCCCTCCACTTT. V gene TRBV5-1 combines with J gene TRBJ1-6; 7 nucleotides line up with TRBD1. Germline V CDR1 and CDR2: SGHRS, YFSETQ. This CDR3 region has 16 residues. V shed 4 bases, J shed 7 bases, and the junction held 11 bases outside the gene matches.

This clonotype appeared a few times. This chain links TRBV7-2 with TRBJ2-1; D unresolved. V was trimmed by 3 bases and J by 15 bases, leaving 15 bases between them. Germline CDR1 is SGHTA and CDR2 is FQGNSA. The CDR3 is 12 residues long. The chain's CDR3 is CASSLVSGRSFF. In DNA, the CDR3 is TGTGCCAGCAGCTTGGTAAGTGGAAGGTCGTTCTTC.

The chain links TRBV13 to TRBJ2-1; weak D call: TRBD1 (5 bases). Near its end, the DNA agrees better with TRBJ2-7, so the J call may be wrong. Per germline, CDR1 PRHDT and CDR2 FYEKMQ (reference sequence). This CDR3 region has 14 residues. The CDR3 nucleotides read TGTGCCAGCAGCTTAGGCGAGTCGGACAATGAGCAGTACTTC. Its protein product is CASSLGESDNEQYF.

J is TRBJ1-4 and V is TRBV27, with D possibly being TRBD1 (6 bases). CDR3 length: 13 amino acids. Germline-derived CDR1 and CDR2 are MNHEY and SMNVEV (reference sequence). Trimming shortened V by 2 bases and J by 7 bases, and 8 bases separated the two germline ends. This chain's CDR3 is CASSLQGSEKLFF. The CDR3, as DNA: TGTGCCAGCAGTTTACAGGGGAGTGAAAAACTGTTTTTT. The full variable domain, rest sourced from reference TRBV27 and TRBJ1-4, is EAQVTQNPRYLITVTGKKLTVTCSQNMNHEYMSWYRQDPGLGLRQIYYSMNVEVTDKGDVPEGYKVSRKEKRNFPLILESPSPNQTSLYFCASSLQGSEKLFFGSGTQLSVL.

The chain uses TRBV6-2 or TRBV6-3 and TRBJ2-1; tentatively, D is TRBD1 or TRBD2 (5 bases each). The CDR3 loop spans 13 amino acids. Germline V gives CDR1 MNHEY, CDR2 SVGEGT. Trimming shortened V by 9 bases and J by 8 bases, and 17 bases separated the two germline ends. The CDR3 coding sequence is TGTGCCAGTACACCAGGGACGAGCTATGAGCAGTTCTTC. This encodes CASTPGTSYEQFF.

J is TRBJ2-3 and V is TRBV29-1, with D unclear. V lost 7 bases and J 2 bases, leaving 13 bases between the germline ends. From germline, CDR1 is SQVTM and CDR2 ANQGSEA. The CDR3 spans 13 residues. CDR3 bases: TGCAGCGCATCGCCGGGCCTCACAGATACGCAGTATTTT. Translated: CSASPGLTDTQYF.

This chain uses TRBV15 with TRBJ2-3; perhaps TRBD2 as D (6 bases). Germline V gene sequence: CDR1 LNHNV, CDR2 YYDKDF (reference sequence). Trimming pared 0 bases from V and 5 bases from J, leaving 15 bases between. The CDR3 is 16 residues long. CDR3 nucleotide sequence: TGTGCCACCAGCAGAGATCTCGGCGGGGTAGAAGATACGCAGTATTTT. The encoded protein is CATSRDLGGVEDTQYF.

This chain connects TRBV9 to TRBJ2-3; TRBD1 is a possible D gene (5 bases). This CDR3 has 15 amino acids. Trimming took 5 bases from V and 4 from J, leaving 17 bases between them. Per germline, CDR1 SGDLS and CDR2 YYNGEE. The CDR3: CASSSQGGEADTQYF. As DNA, the CDR3 is TGTGCCAGCAGTTCCCAGGGCGGTGAGGCAGATACGCAGTATTTT. Full variable domain (missing parts from reference TRBV9 and TRBJ2-3): DSGVTQTPKHLITATGQRVTLRCSPRSGDLSVYWYQQSLDQGLQFLIQYYNGEERAKGNILERFSAQQFPDLHSELNLSSLELGDSALYFCASSSQGGEADTQYFGPGTRLTVL.

In DNA form, the CDR3 reads TGTGCCAGCAGCTCCAAAGCGGGGGGGCCGGAGACCCAGTACTTC. Protein: CASSSKAGGPETQYF. V gene TRBV11-1 combines with J gene TRBJ2-5; 10 nucleotides agree with TRBD2. With V trimmed by 4 bases and J by 5 bases, 7 bases remained unmatched. Germline CDR1 is SGHAT and CDR2 is FQDESV (reference sequence). The CDR3 totals 15 residues. Supplemented by reference TRBV11-1 and TRBJ2-5, the full variable domain reads EAEVAQSPRYKITEKSQAVAFWCDPISGHATLYWYRQILGQGPELLVQFQDESVVDDSQLPKDRFSAERLKGVDSTLKIQPAELGDSAMYLCASSSKAGGPETQYFGPGTRLLVL.

V is TRBV4-3 and J is TRBJ2-4, with D possibly TRBD2 on 5 matching bases. The J call may be faulty, since TRBJ2-7 better matches the DNA end. The CDR3 is 14 residues long. CDR1 is LGHNA, CDR2 YSLEER, per germline. CDR3 DNA: TGCGCCAGCAGCCGAGCTTACGGGATCCGCGAGCAGTACTTC. This codes for CASSRAYGIREQYF.

This clonotype was picked up a small number of times. The J gene is TRBJ1-6, the V gene TRBV6-6; D is unresolved. Germline-derived CDR1 and CDR2 are MNHNY and SVGAGI (reference sequence). V shed 2 bases and J shed 2 bases, with 7 bases lying between them. This CDR3 is 15 amino acids long. The CDR3 DNA reads TGTGCCAGCAGTTACCGGAGGACCTATAATTCACCCCTCCACTTT. As protein: CASSYRRTYNSPLHF.

The chain links TRBV7-2 to TRBJ2-4; tentative D call: TRBD2 (6 bases). The J call may not be correct, given that the DNA end is closer to TRBJ2-7. The CDR3 extends over 15 amino acids. CDR1 and CDR2 (germline): SGHTA, FQGNSA. The DNA of the CDR3 is TGTGCCAGCAGCTGGCGGGTAGCGGAAAGATACGAGCAGTACTTC. Translated, it gives CASSWRVAERYEQYF.

This clonotype was observed a handful of times. The CDR3 protein is CSSRTGSEAFF. The CDR3, as DNA: TGCAGCTCGCGGACAGGGTCTGAAGCTTTCTTT. J is TRBJ1-1 and V is TRBV29-1; 8 positions agree with TRBD1. V trimming: 8 bases; J trimming: 6 bases; junction bases outside the gene matches: 5. The CDR3 totals 11 residues. The germline V gene has CDR1 SQVTM and CDR2 ANQGSEA. Variable domain in full (rest from reference TRBV29-1 and TRBJ1-1): SAVISQKPSRDICQRGTSLTIQCQVDSQVTMMFWYRQQPGQSLTLIATANQGSEATYESGFVIDKFPISRPNLTFSTLTVSNMSPEDSSIYLCSSRTGSEAFFGQGTRLTVV.

Turning to this clonotype: Sequence at one end of the junction differs from germline and may be a read error. The genes are TRBV24-1 and TRBJ1-1; unclear D gene. The CDR3 has 16 amino acids. Germline V CDR1 and CDR2: KGHDR, SFDVKD. The CDR3 is CATRDSGEKWGTEAFF. The CDR3 DNA follows: TGTGCCACCCGTGATTCTGGAGAAAAATGGGGCACTGAAGCTTTCTTT.

This clonotype was detected a few times. The rearrangement links TRBV5-1 to TRBJ2-3; 7 bases are a match to TRBD1. Germline V gene lookup returns CDR1 SGHRS and CDR2 YFSETQ. This CDR3 has 15 residues. J was trimmed by 1 base and V by 4 bases; bases with no gene match: 6. Written as DNA, the CDR3 is TGCGCCAGCAGCGAGCTAGGACAGGGCACAGATACGCAGTATTTT. The encoded protein is CASSELGQGTDTQYF. Full variable domain (missing parts from reference TRBV5-1 and TRBJ2-3): KAGVTQTPRYLIKTRGQQVTLSCSPISGHRSVSWYQQTPGQGLQFLFEYFSETQRNKGNFPGRFSGRQFSNSRSEMNVSTLELGDSALYLCASSELGQGTDTQYFGPGTRLTVL.

The chain recombines TRBV12-3 or TRBV12-4 with TRBJ2-1; D is unresolved. The V end was cut by 5 bases, the J end by 8 bases, with 7 bases between. The length of the CDR3 is 11 residues. The CDR3 DNA reads TGTGCCAGCAGTGTAAGCGATGAGCAGTTCTTC. Protein sequence: CASSVSDEQFF.

The V gene is TRBV28, the J gene TRBJ2-1, with 11 bases aligning to TRBD2. The germline V gene has CDR1 MDHEN and CDR2 SYDVKM. J was trimmed by 7 bases and V by 3 bases; bases with no gene match: 5. There are 15 residues in the CDR3. The CDR3 region has the DNA TGTGCCAGCAGTTTTGGGACTAGCGGACTGAATGAGCAGTTCTTC. This gives the protein CASSFGTSGLNEQFF.

V gene TRBV5-1 combines with J gene TRBJ2-5; tentatively, D is TRBD1 or TRBD2 (5 bases each). CDR1 and CDR2 from the germline V gene are SGHRS and YFSETQ. V gave up 4 bases and J gave up 12 bases, with 16 bases separating them. CDR3 length: 12 amino acids. The CDR3 DNA reads as TGCGCCAGCAGCGAACCGGGACCCCAGGAGTACTTC. This codes for CASSEPGPQEYF.

This chain joins TRBV7-2 and TRBJ1-2; D is possibly TRBD1 (5 bases). The germline V gene has CDR1 SGHTA and CDR2 FQGNSA. Trimming removed 1 base from V and 4 bases from J, with 22 bases in between. The CDR3 is made up of 18 amino acids. The CDR3 DNA is TGTGCCAGCAGCTTAGGCGGGGGTTCGGGGAAGAGTGGCTATGGCTACACCTTC. Amino acid sequence: CASSLGGGSGKSGYGYTF.

This rearrangement joins TRBV27 to TRBJ1-2; a weak D match, TRBD1 (6 bases). V shed 2 bases and J shed 4 bases, with 14 bases lying between them. CDR3 size: 15 residues. Germline V lookup: CDR1 MNHEY, CDR2 SMNVEV (reference sequence). DNA of the CDR3: TGTGCCAGCAGTTTAATGAGGGGGAGTACCTATGGCTACACCTTC. As protein: CASSLMRGSTYGYTF.

The CDR3 DNA is TGTGCCAGCAGCCCGCACATTGATTCTAGCACAGATACGCAGTATTTT. Protein: CASSPHIDSSTDTQYF. The genes are TRBV7-3 and TRBJ2-3; no clear D gene. This CDR3 spans 16 amino acids. Trimming pared 5 bases from V and 0 bases from J, leaving 15 bases between. Germline CDR1 and CDR2: SGHTA and FQGTGA.

The chain's CDR3 is CSARQGAQNIQYF. CDR3 in DNA: TGCAGTGCTAGACAGGGGGCCCAAAACATTCAGTACTTC. The gene calls are TRBV20-1 and TRBJ2-4; 8 bases match TRBD1. Germline V lookup: CDR1 DFQATT, CDR2 SNEGSKA (reference sequence). This CDR3 is built from 13 residues. With 2 bases clipped from V and 5 bases from J, the junction kept 2 bases outside the gene matches.

CDR3 loop: CASSRGQTLTEAFF. The CDR3 DNA reads as TGCGCCAGCAGCCGGGGACAGACACTCACTGAAGCTTTCTTT. This sequence joins TRBV5-1 and TRBJ1-1, with TRBD1 matching 7 bases. CDR3 size: 14 residues. V dropped 4 bases and J dropped 4; count of bases not matched to a gene: 7. Germline V gene lookup returns CDR1 SGHRS and CDR2 YFSETQ.

This clonotype was seen at least ten times. DNA of the CDR3: TGTGCCAGCAGCGTAGGGAGTTTGGGTGAAAATGAGCAGTTCTTC. It codes for CASSVGSLGENEQFF. The chain combines TRBV9 with TRBJ2-1; D is uncertain. The CDR3 sequence is 15 residues long. V was clipped by 0 bases and J by 7 bases, with 14 bases between them. Germline CDR1 reads SGDLS; CDR2 reads YYNGEE.